This T cell receptor beta chain was observed in a study of response to subunit inactivated influenza vaccine. TCRdb fed the RT-PCR reads into MiXCR, producing one record per CDR3 protein. The sample yields more than 400,000 distinct CDR3 sequences, about 10% seen once. CDR1 is LGHNA, CDR2 YSLEER, per germline. The CDR3 spans 15 residues. V lost 5 bases to trimming and J lost 2 bases, with 13 bases between them. Notes on the study in general: Authors suggested few new T cells are recruited by each seasonal influenza vaccination.

This clonotype was seen repeatedly, ten times or more. Antigen specificity is unknown. Sequenced material: PBMCs from blood, taken 40 to 50 days after vaccination. The sequence was collected from a man between 50 and 59 years old who received an inactivated influenza vaccine. The rearrangement uses TRBV4-3 and TRBJ2-1, with D possibly TRBD2 on 6 matching bases. The CDR3 here is CASSTGTSTYNEQFF. CDR3 nucleotides: TGCGCCAGCAGCACCGGGACTTCAACCTACAATGAGCAGTTCTTC.